This entry lists 20 T cell receptor beta chains sequenced from one sample in a study of T cells in Graves' hyperthyroidism and ophthalmopathy. RNA transcripts served as the template for amplifying TCR beta CDR3 regions. The HTBI set primed first-round TCR CDR3 RT-PCR. MiXCR was run by TCRdb on the multiplex PCR reads, yielding one entry per CDR3 protein. Here the sample spans approximately 600,000 distinct CDR3 sequences, around 20% being singletons. Sequencing was carried out using blood. These receptors were collected from a man aged 25 to 40 with Graves' ophthalmopathy.

This sequence joins TRBV6-6 and TRBJ2-7, with 8 bases identical to TRBD2. After removal of 0 bases from V and 1 base from J, the junction contained 11 bases not matched to a gene. The CDR3 has 18 residues. CDR1 and CDR2 (germline): MNHNY, SVGAGI (reference sequence). The CDR3 DNA reads TGTGCCAGCAGTTACTCTTTCGGATCCGGGACTAGGTCCTACGAGCAGTACTTC. It encodes CASSYSFGSGTRSYEQYF.

This clonotype was found many times. The chain is built from TRBV15 and TRBJ2-1; TRBD1 matches at 8 bases. This CDR3 has 15 amino acids. Germline loops: CDR1 LNHNV, CDR2 YYDKDF (reference sequence). With 4 bases clipped from V and 7 bases from J, the junction kept 9 bases outside the gene matches. In DNA, the CDR3 is TGTGCCACCAGCATTGACAGGGGATCGATAAATGAGCAGTTCTTC. Translation: CATSIDRGSINEQFF.

This clonotype was counted between two and nine times. The genes are TRBV27 and TRBJ2-5; the match to TRBD1 covers 7 bases. The CDR3 runs to 14 residues. The germline gives CDR1 MNHEY, CDR2 SMNVEV (reference sequence). The ends lost 0 bases at V and 4 bases at J; junction bases unmatched: 2. CDR3 nucleotide sequence: TGTGCCAGCAGTTTATCTTCAGGGGGAGAGACCCAGTACTTC. Translated, it gives CASSLSSGGETQYF.

This clonotype appeared many times. The chain has TRBV30 and TRBJ1-2; a weak D match, TRBD1 (6 bases). CDR1 and CDR2 (germline): GTSNPN, SVGIG (reference sequence). V was clipped by 0 bases and J by 4 bases, with 12 bases between them. The CDR3 has 14 residues. In DNA, the CDR3 is TGTGCCTGGAGTGTACAGGCAGGGGCCTATGGCTACACCTTC. Translation: CAWSVQAGAYGYTF.

This clonotype occurred a few times. This chain joins TRBV7-9 and TRBJ2-7; perhaps TRBD2 as D (6 bases). This CDR3 is 13 amino acids long. Germline V gene data show CDR1 as SEHNR and CDR2 as FQNEAQ (reference sequence). V was shortened by 5 bases and J by 3 bases, with 11 bases between the two germline ends. CDR3 sequence (DNA): TGTGCCAGCAGCCTACGGGGGTACTACGAGCAGTACTTC. Encoded protein: CASSLRGYYEQYF.

The chain links TRBV5-5 to TRBJ2-1; D not certain. Per germline, CDR1 SGHKS and CDR2 YYEKEE (reference sequence). The length of the CDR3 is 15 residues. The V and J ends lost 1 base and 5 bases respectively, with 13 bases between them. CDR3 sequence: CASSLSLYGDNEQFF. CDR3 nucleotide sequence: TGTGCCAGCAGCTTGTCTCTGTACGGTGACAATGAGCAGTTCTTC. Complete variable domain (other parts from reference TRBV5-5 and TRBJ2-1): DAGVTQSPTHLIKTRGQQVTLRCSPISGHKSVSWYQQVLGQGPQFIFQYYEKEERGRGNFPDRFSARQFPNYSSELNVNALLLGDSALYLCASSLSLYGDNEQFFGPGTRLTVL.

There are many counts of this clonotype. The V and J genes are TRBV7-9 and TRBJ2-5, with D hard to call. The CDR3 totals 13 residues. Per the germline V gene, CDR1 is SEHNR and CDR2 is FQNEAQ (reference sequence). V lost 5 bases to trimming and J lost 5 bases, with 12 bases between them. CDR3 residues: CASSPTLVETQYF. The CDR3 DNA reads as TGTGCCAGCAGCCCCACGCTCGTGGAGACCCAGTACTTC.

The chain combines TRBV15 with TRBJ1-1; D call uncertain. The V gene's germline CDR1 is LNHNV and CDR2 YYDKDF (reference sequence). V gave up 2 bases and J gave up 1 base, with 17 bases separating them. The CDR3 covers 17 residues. CDR3 sequence (DNA): TGTGCCACCAGCAGATCTCCCCAGAGGCAAGGGAACACTGAAGCTTTCTTT. It yields the protein CATSRSPQRQGNTEAFF.

The chain employs TRBV29-1 and TRBJ2-1, with 9 bases that match TRBD1. Germline CDR1 SQVTM, CDR2 ANQGSEA. The trim removed 6 bases at V and 7 bases at J, leaving 13 bases unmatched. The CDR3 consists of 15 residues. The CDR3 sequence is CSVKKWGQGTNEQFF. CDR3 sequence (DNA): TGCAGCGTCAAAAAGTGGGGACAGGGTACGAATGAGCAGTTCTTC.

In its sample, this clonotype was seen many times. The chain joins TRBV11-3 to TRBJ2-1; 12 bases match TRBD1. Germline CDR1 and CDR2: SGHNT and YENEEA. V lost 5 bases, J lost 7 bases, and 6 bases stayed unmatched. CDR3 length: 15 residues. In DNA form, the CDR3 reads TGTGCCAGCAGCCCGGGACAGGGGGCTTGGAATGAGCAGTTCTTC. Protein product: CASSPGQGAWNEQFF.

In its sample, this clonotype was seen many times. The junction departs from the called germline gene at one end, perhaps through a read error. In DNA, the CDR3 is TGCGCCAGCAGTCAGTGGGAGGGCAGGGGAGAGACCCAGTACTTC. This gives the protein CASSQWEGRGETQYF. The chain combines TRBV12-3 or TRBV12-4 with TRBJ2-5; D perhaps matches TRBD2 (7 bases). The CDR3 has 15 residues.

The CDR3 spells CASSYSIESTDTQYF. The CDR3 DNA reads TGTGCCAGCAGTTACTCAATAGAGAGCACAGATACGCAGTATTTT. The rearrangement links TRBV6-5 to TRBJ2-3; D gene ambiguous. Germline V gene sequence: CDR1 MNHEY, CDR2 SVGAGI. V lost 0 bases to trimming and J lost 0 bases, with 7 bases between them. The CDR3 runs 15 residues.

This chain joins TRBV27 and TRBJ1-6; no clear D. The germline CDR1 and CDR2 sequences are MNHEY and SMNVEV (reference sequence). The CDR3 has 15 residues. Trimming left V 3 bases short and J 1 base short, with 7 bases between. The CDR3 DNA sequence: TGTGCCAGCAGTTTGGAGGTTTCCTATAATTCACCCCTCCACTTT. Residues: CASSLEVSYNSPLHF.

The table lists this clonotype with many counts. The genes are TRBV4-2 and TRBJ2-5; D is perhaps TRBD2 (5 bases). Trimming removed 0 bases from V and 5 bases from J, with 13 bases in between. The germline CDR1 and CDR2 sequences are LGHNA and YNFKEQ. This CDR3 is built from 15 residues. The CDR3 coding sequence is TGTGCCAGCAGCCAAGATTTGCGGGTTACGGAGACCCAGTACTTC. Amino acid sequence: CASSQDLRVTETQYF.

The sample holds a few counts of this clonotype. The chain links TRBV19 to TRBJ2-6; no firm D call. The V end was cut by 7 bases, the J end by 0 bases, with 13 bases between. Germline lookup yields CDR1 LNHDA and CDR2 SQIVND (reference sequence). The CDR3 spans 16 residues. CDR3 nucleotides: TGTGCCAGTACCAGAAACCTATACTCTGGGGCCAACGTCCTGACTTTC. It specifies CASTRNLYSGANVLTF.

J is TRBJ1-2 and V is TRBV7-2, with TRBD1 matching 8 bases. V shed 0 bases and J 6 bases; nucleotides not matched to a gene: 3. The V gene's germline CDR1 is SGHTA and CDR2 FQGNSA. The CDR3 length is 14 residues. The CDR3 nucleotides read TGTGCCAGCAGCTTAGCTACAGGGGGTAATGGCTACACCTTC. Its protein product is CASSLATGGNGYTF.

This clonotype was found many times. The rearrangement joins TRBV13 to TRBJ1-6; 7 nucleotides agree with TRBD1. The CDR3 is made up of 16 amino acids. Germline assignment: CDR1 PRHDT and CDR2 FYEKMQ (reference sequence). V gave up 0 bases and J gave up 12 bases; unmatched junction bases: 11. The CDR3 here is CASSLGQGPLGLPLHF. As DNA, the CDR3 is TGTGCCAGCAGCTTAGGACAGGGGCCGTTGGGGTTACCCCTCCACTTT.

The chain uses TRBV20-1 and TRBJ2-1; 14 bases match TRBD2. This CDR3 is built from 20 residues. From germline, CDR1 is DFQATT and CDR2 SNEGSKA (reference sequence). Trimming removed 4 bases from V and 2 bases from J; junction bases left unmatched: 16. The CDR3 protein is CSAIPVKTSGGAVAYNEQFF. For the CDR3, the DNA is TGCAGTGCTATCCCCGTGAAGACTAGCGGGGGGGCCGTAGCCTACAATGAGCAGTTCTTC.

This clonotype was counted ten times or more. The rearrangement joins TRBV7-2 to TRBJ2-3; no clear D gene. V dropped 2 bases and J dropped 0 bases, with 9 bases sitting between them. CDR3 length: 15 residues. Germline-derived CDR1 and CDR2 are SGHTA and FQGNSA. The CDR3 DNA reads TGTGCCAGCAGCTTAACGACCTTTAGCACAGATACGCAGTATTTT. Amino acids: CASSLTTFSTDTQYF.

This clonotype was seen repeatedly, ten times or more. This chain uses TRBV7-6 with TRBJ1-1; D may be TRBD1 (5 bases). The CDR3 spans 18 residues. Germline V gives CDR1 SGHVS, CDR2 FNYEAQ. V was pared by 3 bases and J by 1 base, with 21 bases between. The CDR3 DNA reads as TGTGCCAGCAGCTTGATTGGGACCCCGGAAGGACCGAACACTGAAGCTTTCTTT. Its translation is CASSLIGTPEGPNTEAFF. Full variable domain (missing parts from reference TRBV7-6 and TRBJ1-1): GAGVSQSPRYKVTKRGQDVALRCDPISGHVSLYWYRQALGQGPEFLTYFNYEAQQDKSGLPNDRFSAERPEGSISTLTIQRTEQRDSAMYRCASSLIGTPEGPNTEAFFGQGTRLTVV.